This T cell receptor (beta chain) was recovered during a study of blood T cell repertoires in COVID-19. Study information: Samples taken during acute and convalescent COVID-19 were collected in the United States, Italy and Spain. PBMCs, B-cell-depleted T cells, or T cells were the source of the cDNA or gDNA that made up the material.

CDR1 is SQVTM, CDR2 ANQGSEA, per germline. The CDR3 is made up of 14 amino acids. The V gene lost 4 bases and the J gene lost 5 bases, with 15 bases spanning the gap. Per the original methods: Scientists estimated how many nucleated cells there were by amplifying reference gene primers. Repertoires were generated with immunoSEQ multiplex PCR, while TCRdb's copy carries only in-frame clones and drops some. That table is the source of V, J and clone size, and D and trimming were worked out from the DNA. Seen here are around 100,000 clones, 86% observed once, and the top ten hold more than 1.5%. The sample was peripheral blood. The chain combines TRBV29-1 with TRBJ2-4; D ambiguous. This TCR came from a man aged 80 or over with acute or convalescent COVID-19. In nucleotides, the CDR3 is TGCAGCGTTGGTGGTTTCAATAGAGAAAACATTCAGTACTTC. It yields the protein CSVGGFNRENIQYF.